The rows below give T cell receptor beta chains drawn from one sample of a study of blood T cell repertoires in COVID-19. The data were produced by immunoSEQ multiplex PCR, yet TCRdb's version contains in-frame clones alone and is incomplete. The sample holds more than 200,000 clones; about four fifths are singletons and the top ten take roughly 7.6%. Sequenced sample: peripheral blood. The origin of the receptors is a woman aged 45-60 years with acute or convalescent COVID-19. The CDR3 runs from the conserved cysteine through the conserved F or W. The D gene is left open where the match is weak.

TRBV27	TRBJ2-2	.	CASSLSFSAGELFF
TRBV29-1	TRBJ2-7	.	CSVELQAGDEQYF
TRBV11-3	TRBJ2-7	.	CASSLDRGIEQYF
TRBV28	TRBJ2-7	TRBD2	CASTGGGTPRDEQYF
TRBV24-1	TRBJ1-1	TRBD1	CATSDFTGGRSEAFF
TRBV27	TRBJ1-4	.	CASSPIPGAAPDNEKLFF
TRBV6-5	TRBJ1-5	TRBD1	CASSTGQGNQPQHF
TRBV24-1	TRBJ2-1	TRBD2	CATSDLPLGLAGVVQFF
TRBV12-3/TRBV12-4	TRBJ2-3	.	CASSNRVADTQYF
TRBV18	TRBJ1-2	.	CASSPQGGTNYGYTF
TRBV18	TRBJ2-1	.	CASSPRDYNEQFF
TRBV21-1	TRBJ1-5	.	CASSKEHQPQHF
TRBV9	TRBJ2-7	.	CASSKNPFSYEQYF
TRBV7-3	TRBJ2-1	.	CASSPPGSYNEQFF
TRBV5-1	TRBJ2-1	TRBD2	CASRESGSSNEQFF
TRBV7-8	TRBJ2-1	TRBD1	CASSRTGGHEQFF
TRBV10-2	TRBJ2-7	.	CASSVFAGVSYEQYF
TRBV28	TRBJ2-1	.	CASSFPEKNEQFF
TRBV28	TRBJ2-4	.	CASTVGGSAKNIQYF
TRBV28	TRBJ2-7	TRBD1	CASSSQTPGQGEGEQYF
TRBV24-1	TRBJ2-3	.	CATTTGVPDTQYF
TRBV9	TRBJ1-1	.	CASSGQVSNTEAFF
TRBV7-2	TRBJ2-3	.	CASSAAGPVSPQYF
TRBV29-1	TRBJ1-1	.	CSPRDLNTEAFF
TRBV5-4	TRBJ1-6	TRBD1	CASAFWDRDGSPLHF
TRBV27	TRBJ1-5	TRBD1	CASSARRTGGESSQPQHF
TRBV28	TRBJ2-7	.	CASRKGGNSYEQYF
TRBV6-2/TRBV6-3	TRBJ2-7	.	CASSGLIYEQYF
TRBV5-1	TRBJ1-2	.	CASTREWGANYGYTF
TRBV27	TRBJ2-5	.	CASSFEAGEARAQYF
TRBV5-1	TRBJ2-5	.	CASSLGAVLEETQYF
TRBV2	TRBJ2-7	.	CASSVWAGIRNEQYF
TRBV6-5	TRBJ2-5	TRBD1	CASSTQQGVETQYF
TRBV27	TRBJ2-4	TRBD2	CASSLTTGLGLAGLAKNIQYF
TRBV2	TRBJ2-5	TRBD2	CASRVTGGQETQYF
TRBV7-2	TRBJ1-2	TRBD1	CASSLGSRTGNYGYTF
TRBV7-9	TRBJ1-4	.	CASSLAVLFREGEKLFF
TRBV19	TRBJ2-7	.	CASSKTEWTYEQYF
TRBV3-1/TRBV3-2	TRBJ1-6	.	CASSPTGGHSPLHF
TRBV5-6	TRBJ2-1	.	CASSRRAPYNEQFF
TRBV19	TRBJ1-1	.	CASSPEASLRTEAFF
TRBV5-1	TRBJ2-7	.	CASSLGGDLLYEQYF
TRBV5-4	TRBJ1-1	.	CASSLGAALNTEAFF
TRBV3-1/TRBV3-2	TRBJ1-1	.	CASSHRSQTEAFF
TRBV19	TRBJ2-1	TRBD2	CASKGTSGPGHNEQFF
TRBV10-3	TRBJ2-1	TRBD2	CAISEGTSGGNYNEQFF
TRBV7-9	TRBJ2-5	.	CASSNYPNLREETQYF
TRBV2	TRBJ2-7	.	CASSEPLSADDEQYF
TRBV2	TRBJ2-7	TRBD1	CASSLGQVSREQYF
TRBV6-6	TRBJ1-5	TRBD1	CASSLQTGFQPQHF
TRBV7-7	TRBJ2-4	.	CASSLPQGPIAKNIQYF
TRBV2	TRBJ2-7	TRBD2	CASSLSGSSYEQYF